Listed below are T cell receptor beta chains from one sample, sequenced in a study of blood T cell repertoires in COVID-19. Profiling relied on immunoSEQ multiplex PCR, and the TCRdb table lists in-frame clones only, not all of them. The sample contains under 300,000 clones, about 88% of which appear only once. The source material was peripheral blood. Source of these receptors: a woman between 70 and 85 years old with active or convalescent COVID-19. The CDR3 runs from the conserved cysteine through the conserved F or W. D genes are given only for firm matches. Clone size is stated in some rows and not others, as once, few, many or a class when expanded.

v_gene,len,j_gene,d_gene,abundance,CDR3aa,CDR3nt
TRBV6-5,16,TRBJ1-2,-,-,CASSYSSPDSGYGYTF,TGTGCCAGCAGTTACTCGTCCCCAGACTCCGGCTATGGCTACACCTTC
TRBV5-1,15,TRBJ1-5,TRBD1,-,CASSLGQGEKEPQHF,TGCGCCAGCAGCTTGGGACAGGGGGAAAAGGAGCCCCAGCATTTT
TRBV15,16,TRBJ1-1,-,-,CATSPSGQGMNTEAFF,TGTGCCACCAGCCCCTCCGGGCAGGGGATGAACACTGAAGCTTTCTTT
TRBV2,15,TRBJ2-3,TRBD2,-,CASSPSGGAAYTQYF,TGTGCCAGCAGTCCCAGCGGGGGCGCAGCCTATACGCAGTATTTT
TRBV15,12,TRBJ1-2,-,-,CATSTIESGYTF,TGTGCCACCAGCACTATAGAAAGTGGCTACACCTTC
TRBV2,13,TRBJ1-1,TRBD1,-,CASGTGFRAEAFF,TGTGCCAGCGGGACAGGGTTTAGGGCTGAAGCTTTCTTT
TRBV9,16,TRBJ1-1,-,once,CASSSRPGIMNTEAFF,TGTGCCAGCAGCTCTAGGCCCGGCATAATGAACACTGAAGCTTTCTTT
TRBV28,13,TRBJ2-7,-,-,CASIQGGAYEQYF,TGTGCCAGCATACAGGGTGGAGCCTACGAGCAGTACTTC
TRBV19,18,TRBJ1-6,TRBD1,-,CASMARTGGSSYNSPLHF,TGTGCCAGTATGGCGCGGACAGGGGGTAGCTCCTATAATTCACCCCTCCACTTT
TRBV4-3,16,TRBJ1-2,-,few,CASSQDRRRGGYGYTF,TGCGCCAGCAGCCAAGATCGCCGGAGAGGAGGCTATGGCTACACCTTC
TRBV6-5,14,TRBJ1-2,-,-,CASSTLGRDYGYTF,TGTGCCAGCAGTACCCTAGGGAGGGACTATGGCTACACCTTC
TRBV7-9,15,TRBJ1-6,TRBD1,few,CASSLRGRGDSPLHF,TGTGCCAGCAGCTTAAGGGGCAGGGGGGATTCACCCCTCCACTTT
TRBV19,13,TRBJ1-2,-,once,CASSIDFTGGYTF,TGTGCCAGTAGTATAGATTTCACAGGAGGCTACACCTTC
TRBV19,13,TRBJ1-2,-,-,CASRALGGGGYTF,TGTGCCAGTAGGGCACTGGGAGGAGGTGGCTACACCTTC
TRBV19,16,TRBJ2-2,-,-,CASSDRQMANTGELFF,TGTGCCAGTAGTGATCGACAGATGGCGAACACCGGGGAGCTGTTTTTT
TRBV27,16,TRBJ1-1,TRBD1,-,CASSLRPPPGTGEAFF,TGTGCCAGCAGTTTACGTCCACCCCCTGGGACAGGAGAAGCTTTCTTT
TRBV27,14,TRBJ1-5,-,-,CASSLLGASQPQHF,TGTGCCAGCAGCTTACTAGGGGCTAGTCAGCCCCAGCATTTT
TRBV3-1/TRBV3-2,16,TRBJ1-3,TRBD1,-,CASTKQQGVSGNTIYF,TGTGCCAGCACTAAACAACAGGGGGTCTCTGGAAACACCATATATTTT
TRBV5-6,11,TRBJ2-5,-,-,CASRGGETQYF,TGTGCCAGCAGGGGGGGAGAGACCCAGTACTTC
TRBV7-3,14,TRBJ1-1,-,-,CASSLSSLPTEAFF,TGTGCCAGCAGCTTAAGTTCCCTTCCCACTGAAGCTTTCTTT
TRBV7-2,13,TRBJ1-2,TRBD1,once,CASSWTGGYGYTF,TGTGCCAGCAGCTGGACAGGGGGCTATGGCTACACCTTC
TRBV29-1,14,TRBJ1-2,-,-,CSVEIGERPDGYTF,TGCAGCGTTGAAATCGGAGAACGACCTGATGGCTACACCTTC
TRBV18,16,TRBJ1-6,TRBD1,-,CASSLQEGQGGSPLHF,TGTGCCAGCTCCCTACAGGAAGGACAGGGAGGTTCACCCCTCCACTTT
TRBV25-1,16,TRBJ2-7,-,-,CASSEYEWKQHYEQYF,TGTGCCAGCAGTGAATATGAGTGGAAACAGCACTACGAGCAGTACTTC
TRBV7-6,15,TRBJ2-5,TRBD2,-,CASSYPGTNQETQYF,TGTGCCAGCAGTTATCCTGGGACTAACCAAGAGACCCAGTACTTC
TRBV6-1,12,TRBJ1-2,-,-,CASSESGYGYTF,TGTGCCAGCAGTGAATCAGGCTATGGCTACACCTTC
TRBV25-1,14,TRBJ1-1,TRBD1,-,CASTETGMNTEAFF,TGTGCCAGCACGGAGACAGGGATGAACACTGAAGCTTTCTTT
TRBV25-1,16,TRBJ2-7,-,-,CASSVLSGTGTAEQYF,TGTGCCAGCAGTGTCCTCTCCGGGACTGGAACGGCCGAGCAGTACTTC
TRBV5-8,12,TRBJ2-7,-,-,CASSLGTYEQYF,TGTGCCAGCAGCTTGGGTACCTACGAGCAGTACTTC
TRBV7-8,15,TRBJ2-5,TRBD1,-,CASSAKGAFQETQYF,TGTGCCAGCAGCGCCAAGGGGGCGTTTCAAGAGACCCAGTACTTC
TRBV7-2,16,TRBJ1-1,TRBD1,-,CASSPGQGVEVTEAFF,TGTGCCAGCAGCCCGGGACAGGGGGTTGAAGTAACTGAAGCTTTCTTT
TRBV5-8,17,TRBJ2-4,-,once,CASSVMRMREGKNIQYF,TGTGCCAGCAGCGTCATGAGGATGAGAGAGGGCAAAAACATTCAGTACTTC
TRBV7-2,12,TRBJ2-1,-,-,CASSFDPGEQFF,TGTGCCAGCAGCTTCGATCCGGGGGAGCAGTTCTTC
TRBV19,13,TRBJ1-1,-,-,CASKVGGPTEAFF,TGTGCCAGTAAAGTGGGAGGGCCCACTGAAGCTTTCTTT
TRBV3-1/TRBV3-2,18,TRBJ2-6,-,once,CASSSRQVLTGGANVLTF,TGTGCCAGCAGCTCCCGACAGGTCCTCACCGGCGGGGCCAACGTCCTGACTTTC
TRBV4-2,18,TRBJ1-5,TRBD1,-,CASSQDITGVGSNQPQHF,TGTGCCAGCAGCCAAGATATTACAGGGGTGGGTAGCAATCAGCCCCAGCATTTT
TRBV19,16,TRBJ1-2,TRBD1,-,CASSIPGQGSNYGYTF,TGTGCCAGTAGTATTCCGGGACAGGGTTCAAACTATGGCTACACCTTC
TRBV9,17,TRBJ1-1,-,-,CASSSSVGVPKITEAFF,TGTGCCAGCAGCTCCTCGGTCGGGGTACCGAAGATCACTGAAGCTTTCTTT
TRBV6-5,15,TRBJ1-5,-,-,CASSYTGKGNQPQHF,TGTGCCAGCAGTTACACGGGGAAGGGCAATCAGCCCCAGCATTTT
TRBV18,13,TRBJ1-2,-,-,CASSPGRGYGYTF,TGTGCCAGCTCACCAGGAAGGGGCTATGGCTACACCTTC
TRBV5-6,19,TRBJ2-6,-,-,CASSSRTIKGFSGANVLTF,TGTGCCAGCAGCTCGCGGACAATAAAGGGATTCTCTGGGGCCAACGTCCTGACTTTC
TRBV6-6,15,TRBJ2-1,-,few,CASSYVQSSYNEQFF,TGTGCCAGCAGTTACGTACAGAGTTCCTACAATGAGCAGTTCTTC
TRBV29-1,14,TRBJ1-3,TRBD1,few,CSVGIDRAGNTIYF,TGCAGCGTTGGCATAGACAGGGCTGGAAACACCATATATTTT
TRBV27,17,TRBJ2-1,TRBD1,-,CASSFGKGQGDYNEQFF,TGTGCCAGCAGTTTCGGGAAGGGACAGGGAGACTACAATGAGCAGTTCTTC
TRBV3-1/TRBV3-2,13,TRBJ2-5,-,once,CASSQTLQETQYF,TGTGCCAGCAGCCAGACTCTCCAAGAGACCCAGTACTTC
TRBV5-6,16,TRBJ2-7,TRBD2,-,CASSGRSLGLAAEQYF,TGTGCCAGCAGCGGGCGGAGTCTCGGACTAGCCGCCGAGCAGTACTTC
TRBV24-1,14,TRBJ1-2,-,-,CATSDLSGGYGYTF,TGTGCCACCAGTGATTTGTCGGGAGGGTATGGCTACACCTTC
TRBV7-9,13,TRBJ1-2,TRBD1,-,CASSSSLGTVPSF,TGTGCCAGCAGCTCATCTCTTGGGACAGTTCCCTCCTTC
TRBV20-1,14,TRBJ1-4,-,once,CSASIGGTNEKLFF,TGCAGTGCTAGTATCGGGGGAACTAATGAAAAACTGTTTTTT
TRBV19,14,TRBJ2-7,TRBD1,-,CASSPRTGVDLQYF,TGTGCCAGTAGTCCCCGGACAGGGGTAGACCTTCAGTACTTC
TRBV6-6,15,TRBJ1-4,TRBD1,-,CASSNFPGQGEKLFF,TGTGCCAGCAGTAACTTCCCGGGACAGGGGGAAAAACTGTTTTTT
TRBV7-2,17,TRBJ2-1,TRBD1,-,CASSSGTGREIHNEQFF,TGTGCCAGCAGCTCGGGGACAGGACGAGAGATCCACAATGAGCAGTTCTTC
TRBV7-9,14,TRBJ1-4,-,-,CASSFRGEYEKLFF,TGTGCCAGCAGCTTCCGGGGGGAATACGAAAAACTGTTTTTT
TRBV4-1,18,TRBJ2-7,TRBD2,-,CASSPTTGRTSGDDEQYF,TGCGCCAGCAGCCCCACGACGGGCCGGACTAGCGGGGACGACGAGCAGTACTTC
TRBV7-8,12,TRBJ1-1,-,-,CASSLNRGKAFF,TGTGCCAGCAGCTTAAATCGGGGGAAAGCTTTCTTT
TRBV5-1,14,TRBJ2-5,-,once,CASSLWGHQETQYF,TGCGCCAGCAGCTTGTGGGGCCACCAAGAGACCCAGTACTTC
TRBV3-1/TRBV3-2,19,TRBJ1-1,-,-,CASSQESGGAVFMNTEAFF,TGTGCCAGCAGCCAAGAAAGTGGCGGGGCGGTTTTCATGAACACTGAAGCTTTCTTT